A single sample gave rise to the 22 T cell receptor beta chains below, sequenced in a study of T cells in Graves' hyperthyroidism and ophthalmopathy. From RNA transcripts, TCR beta CDR3 regions were amplified. In the first-round RT-PCR of the TCR CDR3, the HTBI primer set was used. MiXCR, applied by TCRdb to the multiplex PCR reads, yields one record per CDR3 protein. The sample has around 400,000 distinct CDR3 sequences; approximately 16% are singletons. Sequenced input: blood. The source of these receptors is a woman aged 55 to 70 with Graves' ophthalmopathy.

The V and J genes are TRBV12-5 and TRBJ2-1; a possible D gene is TRBD2 (7 bases). Germline values: CDR1 LGHNT, CDR2 FRNRAP. This CDR3 comprises 16 residues. Trimming took 5 bases from V and 9 from J, leaving 23 bases between them. The CDR3 sequence is CASGVLGGADRGEQFF. The CDR3 nucleotides read TGTGCTAGTGGTGTCCTAGGGGGGGCGGATCGGGGTGAGCAGTTCTTC. The full variable domain, with the rest looked up from reference TRBV12-5 and TRBJ2-1, is DARVTQTPRHKVTEMGQEVTMRCQPILGHNTVFWYRQTMMQGLELLAYFRNRAPLDDSGMPKDRFSAEMPDATLATLKIQPSEPRDSAVYFCASGVLGGADRGEQFFGPGTRLTVL.

This clonotype has a single count. The genes are TRBV7-6 and TRBJ2-3; D might be TRBD2 (5 bases). Trimming cost V 5 bases and J 2 bases, with 17 bases left between them. The CDR3 totals 16 residues. Looked up from germline, CDR1 is SGHVS and CDR2 is FNYEAQ. The CDR3 loop reads CASSPAVEGLTDTQYF. The CDR3, as DNA: TGTGCCAGCAGCCCCGCCGTTGAGGGCCTCACAGATACGCAGTATTTT.

The chain couples TRBV29-1 to TRBJ1-5, with D unclear. Germline values: CDR1 SQVTM, CDR2 ANQGSEA. The CDR3 consists of 13 residues. Between the trimmed V and J ends, which lost 4 bases and 6 bases, there was a span of 13 bases. DNA for the CDR3: TGCAGCGTTGTTCAGATCCCAGGTCAGCCCCAGCATTTT. The encoded protein is CSVVQIPGQPQHF.

In this sample, this clonotype turned up many times. The DNA for the CDR3 is TGTGCCAGCAGCCCCAGGACTAGCGGGAGTGGGTATGAGCAGTTCTTC. Amino acids: CASSPRTSGSGYEQFF. This sequence joins TRBV7-8 and TRBJ2-1; 13 bases map to TRBD2. Trimming at V came to 5 bases and at J to 8 bases, leaving 9 bases not matched to a gene. The length of the CDR3 is 16 residues. Per germline, CDR1 SGHVS and CDR2 FQNEAQ.

Ten or more counts support this clonotype. The chain recombines TRBV5-1 with TRBJ2-7; perhaps TRBD1 as D (5 bases). CDR1 and CDR2 from the germline V gene are SGHRS and YFSETQ. Trimming took 0 bases from V and 2 from J, leaving 9 bases between them. CDR3 length: 14 amino acids. This chain's CDR3 is CASSLAGFTYEQYF. The CDR3 DNA reads as TGCGCCAGCAGCTTGGCAGGGTTTACCTACGAGCAGTACTTC.

This clonotype was seen repeatedly, ten times or more. V usage is TRBV20-1 and J usage is TRBJ2-1; 13 nucleotides line up with TRBD2. The CDR3 runs 17 residues. Germline-derived CDR1 and CDR2 are DFQATT and SNEGSKA (reference sequence). V gave up 0 bases and J gave up 4 bases; unmatched junction bases: 6. The CDR3 nucleotides are TGCAGTGCTAGAGATCTGACTAGCGGGAGGATATACAATGAGCAGTTCTTC. Translated, it gives CSARDLTSGRIYNEQFF.

This clonotype was recorded at least ten times. The chain employs TRBV30 and TRBJ2-7; the D gene is possibly TRBD1 (6 bases). Germline V gene data show CDR1 as GTSNPN and CDR2 as SVGIG (reference sequence). V was trimmed by 1 base and J by 1 base, leaving 8 bases between them. This CDR3 has 13 residues. The CDR3 bases are TGTGCCTGGAGTGAAGGGGGTTCCTACGAGCAGTACTTC. Protein sequence: CAWSEGGSYEQYF.

This clonotype came up a few times. This sequence joins TRBV24-1 and TRBJ2-3; perhaps TRBD2 as D (6 bases). The CDR3 is 15 amino acids. Germline CDR1 and CDR2: KGHDR and SFDVKD. The V end was cut by 4 bases, the J end by 1 base, with 11 bases between. Written as DNA, the CDR3 is TGTGCCACCAGTGAGAGGACGGGGGGCACAGATACGCAGTATTTT. Protein sequence: CATSERTGGTDTQYF.

In its sample, this clonotype was seen many times. The V gene is TRBV20-1, the J gene TRBJ2-3; tentative D call: TRBD2 (5 bases). V lost 1 base, J lost 0 bases, and 17 bases lay in between. Germline V CDR1 and CDR2: DFQATT, SNEGSKA (reference sequence). This CDR3 region has 17 residues. CDR3 in DNA: TGCAGTGCTAGAGGCATAAGCGGAGCCACTAGCACAGATACGCAGTATTTT. Translated, it gives CSARGISGATSTDTQYF.

This clonotype has at least ten counts. CDR3 loop: CASRSVTGGYNEQFF. The CDR3 DNA sequence: TGTGCCAGCAGATCGGTAACAGGAGGCTACAATGAGCAGTTCTTC. The chain combines TRBV28 with TRBJ2-1, with D perhaps given as TRBD1 or TRBD2 (5 bases each). CDR3 length: 15 residues. V was pared by 6 bases and J by 3 bases, with 15 bases between. Germline lookup yields CDR1 MDHEN and CDR2 SYDVKM. The variable domain in full, with the rest retrieved from reference TRBV28 and TRBJ2-1, is DVKVTQSSRYLVKRTGEKVFLECVQDMDHENMFWYRQDPGLGLRLIYFSYDVKMKEKGDIPEGYSVSREKKERFSLILESASTNQTSMYLCASRSVTGGYNEQFFGPGTRLTVL.

The rearrangement links TRBV7-9 to TRBJ2-1; TRBD2 matches at 7 bases. CDR3 length: 16 residues. The germline V gene has CDR1 SEHNR and CDR2 FQNEAQ (reference sequence). V was pared by 2 bases and J by 5 bases, with 9 bases of the junction left unmatched. CDR3 coding DNA: TGTGCCAGCAGCTTAACTGGGAGCGGGAAAAACAATGAGCAGTTCTTC. Amino acid sequence: CASSLTGSGKNNEQFF.

V is TRBV20-1 and J is TRBJ2-5; perhaps TRBD1 as D (6 bases). There are 15 residues in the CDR3. The V and J ends lost 1 base and 0 bases respectively, with 12 bases between them. The germline V gene has CDR1 DFQATT and CDR2 SNEGSKA (reference sequence). CDR3: CSARGPGAYQETQYF. As DNA, the CDR3 is TGCAGTGCTAGAGGACCAGGGGCCTACCAAGAGACCCAGTACTTC.

This clonotype was seen at least ten times. V is TRBV28 and J is TRBJ2-7; a weak D match, TRBD2 (7 bases). The CDR3 loop spans 14 amino acids. V lost 5 bases and J 6 bases, leaving 17 bases between the germline ends. Per the germline V gene, CDR1 is MDHEN and CDR2 is SYDVKM. The chain's CDR3 is CASSQPGGGSEQYF. In DNA, the CDR3 is TGTGCCAGCAGTCAGCCCGGCGGGGGCTCCGAGCAGTACTTC.

With respect to this clonotype: This likely comes from a read error, as the CDR3 has no conserved phenylalanine or tryptophan at its end. The rearrangement uses TRBV28 and TRBJ2-2; weak D call: TRBD2 (6 bases). This CDR3 is 16 amino acids long. In germline, CDR1 is MDHEN, CDR2 SYDVKM. Trimming removed 5 bases at V and 6 bases at J, with 19 bases between. CDR3 nucleotides: TGTGCCAGCAGTCTGATTCCGGGAGTACAGCCCGGGGAGCTGTTTCTT. As protein: CASSLIPGVQPGELFL.

The table lists this clonotype with a few counts. The chain has TRBV11-2 and TRBJ2-2; D is possibly TRBD1 (6 bases). The V end was cut by 4 bases, the J end by 1 base, with 10 bases between. The CDR3 is 15 residues long. CDR1 is SGHAT, CDR2 FQNNGV, per germline. CDR3 residues: CASSSYRVNTGELFF. In DNA, the CDR3 is TGTGCCAGCAGCTCCTACAGGGTGAACACCGGGGAGCTGTTTTTT.

V usage is TRBV7-6 and J usage is TRBJ1-6; tentatively, D is TRBD1 (5 bases). V was cut by 2 bases and J by 7 bases, with 12 bases left in between. The CDR3 covers 15 residues. From germline, CDR1 is SGHVS and CDR2 FNYEAQ. The CDR3 region is CASSLSGARNSPLHF. The CDR3 DNA reads as TGTGCCAGCAGCTTAAGCGGGGCCCGCAATTCACCCCTCCACTTT.

This clonotype appeared many times. This chain joins TRBV7-9 and TRBJ2-4; 10 bases match TRBD2. This CDR3 has 13 residues. The V gene's germline CDR1 is SEHNR and CDR2 FQNEAQ (reference sequence). J was trimmed by 9 bases and V by 1 base; bases with no gene match: 0. In nucleotides, the CDR3 is TGTGCCAGCAGCTTAGGGACTAGCGGCATTCAGTACTTC. This encodes CASSLGTSGIQYF.

The gene calls are TRBV9 and TRBJ2-5, with 7 nucleotides matching TRBD2. The CDR3 is 16 residues long. Trimming removed 0 bases from V and 3 bases from J; junction bases left unmatched: 8. Germline lookup yields CDR1 SGDLS and CDR2 YYNGEE. The CDR3 reads CASSVGLAAHEETQYF. As DNA, the CDR3 is TGTGCCAGCAGCGTAGGGCTAGCGGCCCATGAAGAGACCCAGTACTTC.

V usage is TRBV5-1 and J usage is TRBJ2-1; 11 bases agree with TRBD2. CDR1 is SGHRS, CDR2 YFSETQ, per germline. This CDR3 has 14 residues. The ends lost 7 bases at V and 9 bases at J; junction bases unmatched: 9. The CDR3 DNA follows: TGCGCCAGCCAACTAGCGGGAGTAGGGGGTGAGCAGTTCTTC. Residues: CASQLAGVGGEQFF.

This clonotype was seen repeatedly, ten times or more. The chain joins TRBV2 to TRBJ2-1; a possible D gene is TRBD2 (6 bases). CDR1 is SNHLY, CDR2 FYNNEI, per germline. There are 16 residues in the CDR3. Deletions cut 6 bases from V and 8 bases from J, with 23 bases between. For the CDR3, the DNA is TGTGCCAGCAGAAACCCGACTAGACTGACGGGCGATGAGCAGTTCTTC. It codes for CASRNPTRLTGDEQFF.

The chain couples TRBV9 to TRBJ2-7, with TRBD2 identical over 10 bases. The J segment lost 3 bases and the V segment lost 2 bases, leaving 8 bases of the junction unmatched. The germline CDR1 and CDR2 sequences are SGDLS and YYNGEE. This CDR3 contains 16 residues. The CDR3 nucleotides are TGTGCCAGCAGCGTCGCCTCTAGCGGGAGTTACTACGAGCAGTACTTC. Encoded protein: CASSVASSGSYYEQYF. The whole variable domain, filled in from reference TRBV9 and TRBJ2-7, reads DSGVTQTPKHLITATGQRVTLRCSPRSGDLSVYWYQQSLDQGLQFLIQYYNGEERAKGNILERFSAQQFPDLHSELNLSSLELGDSALYFCASSVASSGSYYEQYFGPGTRLTVT.

Of note for this clonotype: An end of the junction does not agree with germline; a read error may underlie this. The chain recombines TRBV5-1 with TRBJ2-5, with 10 bases matching TRBD2. The CDR3 extends over 14 amino acids. Germline CDR1 reads SGHRS; CDR2 reads YFSETQ. The CDR3 DNA is TGTGCCAGCAGCCAGCGGGAGGGCCAAGAGACCCAGTACTTC. Translating it yields CASSQREGQETQYF.